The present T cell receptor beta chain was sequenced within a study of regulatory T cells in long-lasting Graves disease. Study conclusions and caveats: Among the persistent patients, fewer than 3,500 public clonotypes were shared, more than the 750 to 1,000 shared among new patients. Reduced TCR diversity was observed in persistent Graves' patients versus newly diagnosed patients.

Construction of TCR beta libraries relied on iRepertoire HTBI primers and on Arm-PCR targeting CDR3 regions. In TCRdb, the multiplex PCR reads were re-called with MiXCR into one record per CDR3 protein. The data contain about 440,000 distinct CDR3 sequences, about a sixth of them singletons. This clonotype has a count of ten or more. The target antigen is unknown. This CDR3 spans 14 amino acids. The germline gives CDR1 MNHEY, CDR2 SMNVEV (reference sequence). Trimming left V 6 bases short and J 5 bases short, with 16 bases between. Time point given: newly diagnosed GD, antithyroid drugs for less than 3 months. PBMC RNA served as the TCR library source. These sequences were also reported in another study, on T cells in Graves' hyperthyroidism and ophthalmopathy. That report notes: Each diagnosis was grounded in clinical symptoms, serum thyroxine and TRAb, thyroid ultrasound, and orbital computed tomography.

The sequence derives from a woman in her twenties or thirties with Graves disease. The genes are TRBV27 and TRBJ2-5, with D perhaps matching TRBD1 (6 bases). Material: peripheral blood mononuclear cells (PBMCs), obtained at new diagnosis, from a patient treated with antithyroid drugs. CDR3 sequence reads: CASSPLTGLETQYF. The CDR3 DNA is TGTGCCAGCAGCCCTCTAACAGGGTTGGAGACCCAGTACTTC.